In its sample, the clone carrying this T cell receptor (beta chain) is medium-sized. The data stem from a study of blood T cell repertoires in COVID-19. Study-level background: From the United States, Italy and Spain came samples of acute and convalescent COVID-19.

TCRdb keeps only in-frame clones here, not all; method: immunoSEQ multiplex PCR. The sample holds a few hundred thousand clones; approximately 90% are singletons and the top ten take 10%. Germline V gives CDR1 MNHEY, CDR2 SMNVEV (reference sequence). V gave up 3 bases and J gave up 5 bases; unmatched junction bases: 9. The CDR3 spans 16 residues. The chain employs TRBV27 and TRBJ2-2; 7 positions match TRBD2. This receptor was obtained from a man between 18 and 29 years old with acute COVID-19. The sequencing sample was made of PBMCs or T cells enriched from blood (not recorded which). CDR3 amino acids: CASSFDFFGGTGELFF. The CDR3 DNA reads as TGTGCCAGCAGTTTTGATTTTTTCGGGGGGACCGGGGAGCTGTTTTTT.